The source of this T cell receptor beta chain is a study of vaccination and CD4 T cells after COVID-19. At the level of the study: Researchers treated cells with overlapping spike peptides taken from SARS-CoV-2, HCoV-NL63, HCoV-OC43 and HCoV-229E.

For this clonotype: Its specificity is unknown.

The treatment: roughly 10-day PBMC culture with coronavirus spike peptide pools or control peptides (ViraFEST assay). Researchers used the Oncomine TCR Beta short-read assay to sequence DNA from cultured CD4+ T cells. Extraction of genomic DNA was performed on cultured CD4+ T cells. TCRdb redid the calling of the PCR reads with MiXCR, one entry per CDR3 protein. This sample yields around 26,000 distinct CDR3 sequences, of which over 55% are seen a single time; about 17% belongs to the top ten. This sequence was found in a human donor who received a COVID-19 vaccine. Source: CD4+ T cells from blood, cultured in vitro, taken after SARS-CoV-2 vaccination.

CDR3 in amino acids: CASSRSQGQLSGNTIYF. The CDR3, as DNA: TGTGCCAGCTCCAGGAGTCAAGGACAGCTTTCTGGAAACACCATATATTTT. The gene calls are TRBV18 and TRBJ1-3; the D gene is possibly TRBD1 (6 bases). Looked up from germline, CDR1 is KGHSH and CDR2 is LQKENI. The CDR3 is made up of 17 amino acids. V lost 6 bases, J lost 1 base, and 19 bases lay in between. Full variable domain (missing parts from reference TRBV18 and TRBJ1-3): NAGVMQNPRHLVRRRGQEARLRCSPMKGHSHVYWYRQLPEEGLKFMVYLQKENIIDESGMPKERFSAEFPKEGPSILRIQQVVRGDSAAYFCASSRSQGQLSGNTIYFGEGSWLTVV.